This T cell receptor (beta chain) was retrieved from a study of T cell changes during pregnancy in multiple sclerosis. The CDR3 runs 15 residues. TCRdb's copy holds only in-frame clones and misses some; the assay was immunoSEQ multiplex PCR. The sample lists over 80,000 clones, about nine tenths occurring once. The TCR was taken from a female donor in good health, enrolled as a control in a pregnancy study. The material was peripheral blood, obtained in the second trimester of pregnancy. The rearrangement uses TRBV21-1 and TRBJ2-1; TRBD2 is taken as the D call from the table, unchecked against the DNA. TRBV21-1 is classified as a pseudogene. The CDR3 here is CASRPGLVAYNEQFF. The CDR3 coding sequence is TGTGCCAGCAGACCAGGACTAGTGGCCTACAATGAGCAGTTCTTC.